A selection of T cell receptor beta chains follows, all from one sample in a study of OX40 agonist ivuxolimab in advanced cancers. The repertoire was sequenced with immunoSEQ multiplex PCR; TCRdb's copy has only in-frame clones and lacks some. The table has some 98,000 clones, around 87% seen once. The specimen comprised CD4+ or CD8+ T cells sorted from blood, sampled in a trial of the OX40 agonist ivuxolimab. These receptors were taken from an adult with an advanced solid tumor such as melanoma, head and neck, liver or kidney cancer. Both conserved end residues are part of each CDR3. The order of the fields is CDR3 length, V gene, D gene, J gene, clone size, CDR3 protein, CDR3 DNA. A D gene is named only where the DNA matches it firmly. Some rows have no size entry. The others give once, few or many, or a class for an expanded clone.

15	TRBV7-2	TRBD2	TRBJ2-1	.	CASSPGLADPNEQFF	TGTGCCAGCAGCCCGGGACTAGCGGATCCAAATGAGCAGTTCTTC
10	TRBV29-1	.	TRBJ1-1	.	CSVVVTEAFF	TGCAGCGTTGTTGTCACTGAAGCTTTCTTT
17	TRBV18	TRBD1	TRBJ2-1	.	CASSPPGWDRDYNEQFF	TGTGCCAGCTCACCACCGGGCTGGGACAGGGACTACAATGAGCAGTTCTTC
13	TRBV6-5	.	TRBJ1-2	.	CASKLEGNYGYTF	TGTGCCAGCAAACTCGAGGGGAACTATGGCTACACCTTC
15	TRBV11-2	.	TRBJ2-1	.	CASSLFVRRYNEQFF	TGTGCCAGCAGCTTATTTGTCCGCAGATACAATGAGCAGTTCTTC
18	TRBV18	.	TRBJ2-2	.	CASSPLPPTGAATGELFF	TGTGCCAGCTCGCCTCTTCCCCCGACAGGAGCGGCCACCGGGGAGCTGTTTTTT
15	TRBV6-4	.	TRBJ2-3	.	CASRQGGDYTDTQYF	TGTGCCAGCAGACAGGGGGGGGATTACACAGATACGCAGTATTTT
14	TRBV6-6	.	TRBJ1-4	.	CASSWDGRNEKLFF	TGTGCCAGCAGTTGGGACGGACGTAATGAAAAACTGTTTTTT
12	TRBV10-3	.	TRBJ2-5	.	CAIREGEETQYF	TGTGCCATCAGAGAGGGGGAAGAGACCCAGTACTTC
13	TRBV6-1	.	TRBJ1-2	few	CASSDSGNYGYTF	TGTGCCAGCAGTGATAGCGGGAACTATGGCTACACCTTC
17	TRBV14	TRBD2	TRBJ2-5	.	CASSRTGLAGIKETQYF	TGTGCCAGCAGCCGAACGGGACTAGCGGGGATCAAAGAGACCCAGTACTTC
15	TRBV7-2	.	TRBJ1-1	.	CASSPPRQPNTEAFF	TGTGCCAGCAGCCCCCCGAGGCAACCGAACACTGAAGCTTTCTTT
18	TRBV29-1	TRBD1	TRBJ2-1	.	CSVGPRTGGVRSYNEQFF	TGCAGCGTAGGTCCCAGGACAGGGGGCGTTAGGTCCTACAATGAGCAGTTCTTC
14	TRBV5-4	TRBD1	TRBJ2-7	.	CASSLGTGGYEQYF	TGTGCCAGCAGCTTAGGGACAGGGGGCTACGAGCAGTACTTC
15	TRBV6-1	TRBD1	TRBJ1-1	.	CASSRTGVGNTEAFF	TGTGCCAGCAGTCGGACAGGGGTGGGGAACACTGAAGCTTTCTTT
13	TRBV6-1	.	TRBJ1-2	.	CASSGSGNYGYTF	TGTGCCAGCAGTGGATCAGGAAACTATGGCTACACCTTC
17	TRBV18	TRBD1	TRBJ1-3	.	CASSPALQGLTGNTIYF	TGTGCCAGCTCACCTGCCCTACAGGGGTTGACTGGAAACACCATATATTTT
16	TRBV15	TRBD2	TRBJ2-7	.	CATSVAGTSGSYEQYF	TGTGCCACCAGCGTAGCCGGGACTAGCGGTTCCTACGAGCAGTACTTC
15	TRBV6-4	TRBD1	TRBJ2-1	.	CASSDPGTGPNEQFF	TGTGCCAGCAGTGACCCGGGGACAGGGCCCAATGAGCAGTTCTTC
16	TRBV5-6	TRBD1	TRBJ1-3	.	CASSSTGQISGNTIYF	TGTGCCAGCAGCAGTACGGGACAGATCTCTGGAAACACCATATATTTT
11	TRBV6-5	.	TRBJ1-1	.	CASSLPGAAFF	TGTGCCAGCAGTTTACCGGGCGCGGCTTTCTTT
15	TRBV7-9	.	TRBJ2-1	once	CASSLGSQANNEQFF	TGTGCCAGCAGCTTAGGGTCCCAGGCAAACAATGAGCAGTTCTTC
16	TRBV28	TRBD1	TRBJ1-3	.	CASSLWTGDSGNTIYF	TGTGCCAGCAGTTTATGGACAGGGGACTCTGGAAACACCATATATTTT
14	TRBV5-4	TRBD1	TRBJ2-7	.	CASTLLQGGHEQYF	TGTGCCAGCACTCTACTACAAGGGGGCCACGAGCAGTACTTC
16	TRBV10-1	TRBD1	TRBJ1-3	.	CASSNHAGGSGSTIYF	TGCGCCAGCAGCAACCACGCAGGGGGTTCTGGAAGCACCATATATTTT
15	TRBV5-1	.	TRBJ2-5	.	CASSRNGQFQETQYF	TGCGCCAGCAGCCGAAACGGCCAGTTCCAAGAGACCCAGTACTTC
15	TRBV23-1	.	TRBJ2-7	.	CASSQGGPVDYEQYF	TGCGCCAGCAGTCAAGGGGGCCCCGTGGACTACGAGCAGTACTTC
15	TRBV5-1	.	TRBJ1-1	.	CASSLRLGGNTEAFF	TGCGCCAGCAGCTTGAGGTTGGGGGGAAACACTGAAGCTTTCTTT
16	TRBV6-1	TRBD1	TRBJ1-3	.	CASSAATGTGINTIYF	TGTGCCAGCAGTGCCGCGACCGGGACAGGGATAAACACCATATATTTT
15	TRBV7-2	TRBD1	TRBJ2-2	few	CASSWAGGNTGELFF	TGTGCCAGCAGCTGGGCAGGGGGCAACACCGGGGAGCTGTTTTTT
18	TRBV27	TRBD1	TRBJ1-3	once	CASSFFRPGQGAGNTIYF	TGTGCCAGCAGTTTTTTTCGACCGGGACAGGGGGCTGGAAACACCATATATTTT
16	TRBV10-3	.	TRBJ2-3	once	CAISESTGASTDTQYF	TGTGCCATCAGTGAGTCGACCGGGGCTAGCACAGATACGCAGTATTTT
15	TRBV7-8	TRBD1	TRBJ2-7	few	CASSLAWDSGAEQYF	TGTGCCAGCAGCTTAGCTTGGGACAGTGGAGCCGAGCAGTACTTC
14	TRBV9	.	TRBJ2-2	.	CASSVDGQGGELFF	TGTGCCAGCAGCGTAGACGGACAAGGCGGGGAGCTGTTTTTT
10	TRBV28	.	TRBJ2-7	.	CASRGDEQYF	TGTGCCAGCAGGGGAGACGAGCAGTACTTC
15	TRBV19	.	TRBJ1-3	.	CASSTLDRSGNTIYF	TGTGCCAGTAGTACCCTCGACAGAAGTGGAAACACCATATATTTT
15	TRBV19	.	TRBJ2-7	.	CASRSRGERAYEQYF	TGTGCCAGTAGGTCCCGGGGAGAGCGGGCCTACGAGCAGTACTTC
14	TRBV10-1	.	TRBJ2-3	.	CASRAEGAGDTQYF	TGCGCCAGCAGGGCGGAGGGGGCTGGAGATACGCAGTATTTT
11	TRBV10-1	.	TRBJ1-1	.	CASQGGTEAFF	TGCGCCAGCCAGGGAGGCACTGAAGCTTTCTTT
13	TRBV28	.	TRBJ1-3	.	CASSPRDGYTIYF	TGTGCCAGCAGCCCCCGGGATGGTTACACCATATATTTT
13	TRBV12-5	TRBD1	TRBJ2-3	.	CASGLFRGDTQYF	TGTGCTAGTGGTTTGTTCAGGGGGGATACGCAGTATTTT
11	TRBV6-5	.	TRBJ1-2	.	CASSSPYGYTF	TGTGCCAGCAGTTCTCCCTATGGCTACACCTTC
18	TRBV19	TRBD1	TRBJ1-3	.	CASSIGAGTGRTGNTIYF	TGTGCCAGTAGTATCGGGGCTGGGACAGGGAGGACTGGAAACACCATATATTTT
14	TRBV6-1	TRBD2	TRBJ2-1	.	CASSELRLAGKQFF	TGTGCCAGCAGTGAATTACGCCTAGCGGGGAAGCAGTTCTTC
15	TRBV6-5	.	TRBJ1-1	.	CASSRQKIMNTEAFF	TGTGCCAGCAGTAGACAGAAGATCATGAACACTGAAGCTTTCTTT
16	TRBV18	.	TRBJ2-1	once	CASSPQLSSTIDEQFF	TGTGCCAGCTCACCACAGCTCTCGTCCACAATCGATGAGCAGTTCTTC
17	TRBV5-4	TRBD1	TRBJ1-3	.	CASSLGTGAQSGNTIYF	TGTGCCAGCAGCTTGGGAACAGGGGCACAGAGTGGGAACACCATATATTTT
15	TRBV5-1	.	TRBJ2-7	.	CASSLEAGPIYEQYF	TGCGCCAGCAGCTTGGAAGCCGGGCCAATCTACGAGCAGTACTTC